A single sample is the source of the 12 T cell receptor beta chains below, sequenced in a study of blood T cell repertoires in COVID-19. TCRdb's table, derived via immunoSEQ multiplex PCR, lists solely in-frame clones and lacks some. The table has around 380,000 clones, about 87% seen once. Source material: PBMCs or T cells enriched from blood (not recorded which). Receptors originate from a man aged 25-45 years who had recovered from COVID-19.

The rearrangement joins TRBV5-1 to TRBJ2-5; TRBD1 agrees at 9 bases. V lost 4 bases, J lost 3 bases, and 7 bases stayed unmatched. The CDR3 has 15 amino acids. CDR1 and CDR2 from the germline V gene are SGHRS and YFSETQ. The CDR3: CASSLAGQGKETQYF. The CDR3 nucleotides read TGCGCCAGCAGCCTGGCGGGACAGGGCAAAGAGACCCAGTACTTC.

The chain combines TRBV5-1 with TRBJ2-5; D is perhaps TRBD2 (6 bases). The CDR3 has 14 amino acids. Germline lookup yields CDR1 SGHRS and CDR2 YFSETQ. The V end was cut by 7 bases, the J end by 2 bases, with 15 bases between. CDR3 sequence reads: CASYRGREQETQYF. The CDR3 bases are TGCGCCAGCTACCGCGGACGGGAGCAAGAGACCCAGTACTTC.

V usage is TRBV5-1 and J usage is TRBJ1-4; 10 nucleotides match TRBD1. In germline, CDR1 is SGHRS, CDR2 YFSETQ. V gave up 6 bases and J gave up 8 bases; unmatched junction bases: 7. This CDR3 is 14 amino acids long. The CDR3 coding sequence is TGCGCCAGCAATTTCGGGACAGGGGAAGAAAAACTGTTTTTT. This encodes CASNFGTGEEKLFF.

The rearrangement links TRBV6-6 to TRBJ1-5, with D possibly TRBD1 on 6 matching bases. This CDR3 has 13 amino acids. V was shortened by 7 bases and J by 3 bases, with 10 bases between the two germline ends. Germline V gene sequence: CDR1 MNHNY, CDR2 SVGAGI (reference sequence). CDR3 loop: CASNPGVNQPQHF. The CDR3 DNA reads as TGTGCCAGCAATCCAGGGGTCAATCAGCCCCAGCATTTT.

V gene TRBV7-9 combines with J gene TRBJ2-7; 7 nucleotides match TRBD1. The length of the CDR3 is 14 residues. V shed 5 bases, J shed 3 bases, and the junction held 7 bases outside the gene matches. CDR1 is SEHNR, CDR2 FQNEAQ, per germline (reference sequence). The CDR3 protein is CASSQRDSNYEQYF. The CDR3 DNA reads TGTGCCAGCAGCCAGAGGGACAGCAACTACGAGCAGTACTTC. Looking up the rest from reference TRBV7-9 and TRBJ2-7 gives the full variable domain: DTGVSQNPRHKITKRGQNVTFRCDPISEHNRLYWYRQTLGQGPEFLTYFQNEAQLEKSRLLSDRFSAERPKGSFSTLEIQRTEQGDSAMYLCASSQRDSNYEQYFGPGTRLTVT.

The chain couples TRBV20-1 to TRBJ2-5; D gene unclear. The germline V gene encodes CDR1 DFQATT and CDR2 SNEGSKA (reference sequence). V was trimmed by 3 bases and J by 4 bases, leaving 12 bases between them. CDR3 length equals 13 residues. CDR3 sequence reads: CSASIARVETQYF. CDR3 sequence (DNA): TGCAGTGCTAGTATAGCTCGCGTAGAGACCCAGTACTTC.

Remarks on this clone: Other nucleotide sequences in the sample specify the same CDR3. The CDR3 spells CASSLGGADYGYTF. The CDR3 DNA is TGCGCCAGCAGCTTGGGTGGGGCGGACTATGGCTACACCTTC. J is TRBJ1-2 and V is TRBV5-1; maybe TRBD1 (5 bases). The V and J ends lost 0 bases and 3 bases respectively, with 9 bases between them. CDR3 length equals 14 residues. CDR1 is SGHRS and CDR2 is YFSETQ in the germline V gene.

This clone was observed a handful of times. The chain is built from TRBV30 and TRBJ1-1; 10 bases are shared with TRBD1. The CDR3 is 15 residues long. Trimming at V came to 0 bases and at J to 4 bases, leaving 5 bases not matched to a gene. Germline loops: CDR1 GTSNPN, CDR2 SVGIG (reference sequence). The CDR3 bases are TGTGCCTGGAGTGTACCTGGACAGGGGGGCACTGAAGCTTTCTTT. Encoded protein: CAWSVPGQGGTEAFF.

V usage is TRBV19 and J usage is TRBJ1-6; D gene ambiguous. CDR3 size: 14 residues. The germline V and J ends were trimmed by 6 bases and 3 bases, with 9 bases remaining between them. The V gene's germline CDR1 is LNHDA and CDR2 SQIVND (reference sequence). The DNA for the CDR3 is TGTGCCAGTAGGGCAGGTTACTATAATTCACCCCTCCACTTT. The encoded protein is CASRAGYYNSPLHF.

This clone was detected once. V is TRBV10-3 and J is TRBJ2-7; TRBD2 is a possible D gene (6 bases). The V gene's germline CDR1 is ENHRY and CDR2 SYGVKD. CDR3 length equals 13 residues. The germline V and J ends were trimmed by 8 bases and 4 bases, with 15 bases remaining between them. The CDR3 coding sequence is TGTGCCATCCGCCGGGGGTCGGAGTACGAGCAGTACTTC. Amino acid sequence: CAIRRGSEYEQYF.

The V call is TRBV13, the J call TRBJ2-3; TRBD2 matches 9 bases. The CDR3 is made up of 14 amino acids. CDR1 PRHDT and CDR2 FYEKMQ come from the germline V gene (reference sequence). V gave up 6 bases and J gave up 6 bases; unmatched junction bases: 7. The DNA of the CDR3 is TGTGCCAGCAGGTCGCGGGGGGGCTGGGATACGCAGTATTTT. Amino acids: CASRSRGGWDTQYF.

The CDR3 nucleotides are TGCAGTGCCCAGGGGGTCGAGCAGTACTTC. Translated: CSAQGVEQYF. The chain combines TRBV20-1 with TRBJ2-7; 7 bases match TRBD1. Germline V lookup: CDR1 DFQATT, CDR2 SNEGSKA (reference sequence). The CDR3 totals 10 residues. The junction had 2 bases not matched to a gene; V was cut back by 6 bases and J by 6 bases.